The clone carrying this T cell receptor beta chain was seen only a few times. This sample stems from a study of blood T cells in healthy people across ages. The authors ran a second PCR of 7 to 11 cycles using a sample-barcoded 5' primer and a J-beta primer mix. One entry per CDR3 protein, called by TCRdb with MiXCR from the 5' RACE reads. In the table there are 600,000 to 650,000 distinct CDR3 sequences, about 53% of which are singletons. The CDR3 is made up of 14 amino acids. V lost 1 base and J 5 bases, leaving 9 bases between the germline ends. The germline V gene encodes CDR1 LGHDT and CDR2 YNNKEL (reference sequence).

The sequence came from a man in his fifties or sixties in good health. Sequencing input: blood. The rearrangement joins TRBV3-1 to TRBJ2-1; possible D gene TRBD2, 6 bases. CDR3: CASSQVRGDNEQFF. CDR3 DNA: TGTGCCAGCAGCCAAGTTCGCGGGGACAATGAGCAGTTCTTC.